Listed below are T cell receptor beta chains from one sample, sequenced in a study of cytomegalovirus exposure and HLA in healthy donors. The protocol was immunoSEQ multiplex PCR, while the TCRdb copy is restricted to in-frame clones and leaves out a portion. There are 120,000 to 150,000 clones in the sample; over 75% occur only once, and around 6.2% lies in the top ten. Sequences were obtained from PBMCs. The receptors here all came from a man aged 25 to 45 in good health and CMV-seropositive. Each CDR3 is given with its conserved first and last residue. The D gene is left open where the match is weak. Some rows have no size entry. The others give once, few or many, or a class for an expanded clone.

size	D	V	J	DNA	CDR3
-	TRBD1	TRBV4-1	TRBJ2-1	TGCGCCAGCAGCCAAGAAGGGACAGGCTACAATGAGCAGTTCTTC	CASSQEGTGYNEQFF
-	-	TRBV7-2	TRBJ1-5	TGTGCCAGCAGCCCCCGGGGGGACGAGCCCCAGCATTTT	CASSPRGDEPQHF
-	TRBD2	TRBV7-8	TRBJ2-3	TGTGCCAGCAGCTGGACCAGGGGGGGACTAGCGAAGACAGATACGCAGTATTTT	CASSWTRGGLAKTDTQYF
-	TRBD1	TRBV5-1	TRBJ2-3	TGCGCCAGCAGCTCAACCGGGACAGGGGGCACAGATACGCAGTATTTT	CASSSTGTGGTDTQYF
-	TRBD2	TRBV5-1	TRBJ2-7	TGCGCCAGCAGCTTGGCCACGGGACTAGCGGGAGCTTACGAGCAGTACTTC	CASSLATGLAGAYEQYF
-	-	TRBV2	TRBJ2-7	TGTGCCAGCAGTGCAGGCAGGGTCGAGCAGTACTTC	CASSAGRVEQYF
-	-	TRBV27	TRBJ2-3	TGTGCCAGCAGTTTTTCAATGAGGGGGTTGGACACAGATACGCAGTATTTT	CASSFSMRGLDTDTQYF
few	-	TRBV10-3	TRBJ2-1	TGTGCCATCAGTGAGCCGGGTAATACGTTCGATGAGCAGTTCTTC	CAISEPGNTFDEQFF
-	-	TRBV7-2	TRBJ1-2	TGTGCCAGCAGCCCCCCGGGTCGGTATGGCTACACCTTC	CASSPPGRYGYTF
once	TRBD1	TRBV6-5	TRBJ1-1	TGTGCCAGCAGTATGGGACAGTTGAACACTGAAGCTTTCTTT	CASSMGQLNTEAFF
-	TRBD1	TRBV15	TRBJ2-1	TGTGCCACCAGTCAGGGGGTGGGGGCGCAGGACAATGAGCAGTTCTTC	CATSQGVGAQDNEQFF
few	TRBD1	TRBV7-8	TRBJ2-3	TGTGCCAGCAGCCCCGGACAGGGGGCAGATACGCAGTATTTT	CASSPGQGADTQYF
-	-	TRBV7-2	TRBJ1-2	TGTGCCAGCAGCCAACAGATTTCTAACTATGGCTACACCTTC	CASSQQISNYGYTF
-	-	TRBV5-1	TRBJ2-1	TGCGCCAGCAGCCCCGGGTCCATATACAATGAGCAGTTCTTC	CASSPGSIYNEQFF
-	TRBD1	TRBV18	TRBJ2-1	TGTGCCAGCTCACCTAGGGTCCTTCGCGGGACAGGGCATAACAATGAGCAGTTCTTC	CASSPRVLRGTGHNNEQFF
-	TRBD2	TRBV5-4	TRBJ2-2	TGTGCCAGCAGCCCCTTAGCGGGAGCGGCCGGGGAGCTGTTTTTT	CASSPLAGAAGELFF
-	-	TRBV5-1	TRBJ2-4	TGCGCCAGCAGCTTGGGGGCCCCAGGGGGGAACAGTCAGTACTTC	CASSLGAPGGNSQYF
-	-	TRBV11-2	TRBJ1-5	TGTGCCAGCAGCTTAGACGAGGGACCGGGAGGCCGAGTCGGTCAGCCCCAGCATTTT	CASSLDEGPGGRVGQPQHF
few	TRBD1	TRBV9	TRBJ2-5	TGTGCCAGCAGCGTAGCTGGCAGGGGGTACCAAGAGACCCAGTACTTC	CASSVAGRGYQETQYF
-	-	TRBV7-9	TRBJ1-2	TGTGCCAGCAGCTTAACCGGGGGGTCACTCTATGGCTACACCTTC	CASSLTGGSLYGYTF
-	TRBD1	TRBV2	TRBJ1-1	TGTGCCAGCAGTCGACAGGGGAGCACTGAAGCTTTCTTT	CASSRQGSTEAFF
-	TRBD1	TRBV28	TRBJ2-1	TGTGCCAGCAGCACACCGGGACAGGGGGCGCGGGATGAGCAGTTCTTC	CASSTPGQGARDEQFF
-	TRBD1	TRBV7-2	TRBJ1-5	TGTGCCAGCAGCGTAAACAGGGGGAGGTATCAGCCCCAGCATTTT	CASSVNRGRYQPQHF
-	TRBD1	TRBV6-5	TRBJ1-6	TGTGCCAGCAGTCGGACAGGGGATAATTCACCCCTCCACTTT	CASSRTGDNSPLHF
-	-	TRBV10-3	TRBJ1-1	TGTGCCATCACCGCCGGGGAAAGGGCCCGTACTGAAGCTTTCTTT	CAITAGERARTEAFF
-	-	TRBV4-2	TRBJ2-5	TGTGCCAGCAGCCAAGCGGGTGACCCAGTATTCGCCCAGTACTTC	CASSQAGDPVFAQYF
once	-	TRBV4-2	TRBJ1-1	TGTGCCAGCAGCCAAGATATAAAGAAACAGGGAAGGACTGAAGCTTTCTTT	CASSQDIKKQGRTEAFF
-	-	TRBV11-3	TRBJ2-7	TGTGCCAGCAGCTTAGGCGGAGGGAAACACGAGCAGTACTTC	CASSLGGGKHEQYF
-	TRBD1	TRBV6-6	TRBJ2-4	TGTGCCAGCAGCGGACAGGGGGCCTTGAGAAACATTCAGTACTTC	CASSGQGALRNIQYF
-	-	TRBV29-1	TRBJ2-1	TGCAGCGAAAGATCATACGAGACTAGTCCTTACAATGAGCAGTTCTTC	CSERSYETSPYNEQFF
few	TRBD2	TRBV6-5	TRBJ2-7	TGTGCCAGCAGTTTGGCTAGCGGCTCCTACGAGCAGTACTTC	CASSLASGSYEQYF
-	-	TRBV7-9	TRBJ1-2	TGTGCCAGCGTTCAGGTTGGCTATGGCTACACCTTC	CASVQVGYGYTF
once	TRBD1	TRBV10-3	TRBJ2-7	TGTGCCATCAGTGAAAAGGGACAGGACTACGAGCAGTACTTC	CAISEKGQDYEQYF
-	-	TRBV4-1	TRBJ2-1	TGCGCCAGCAGCCCACCCCTAAGACTGGAGCAGTTCTTC	CASSPPLRLEQFF
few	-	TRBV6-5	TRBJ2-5	TGTGCCAGCAGTTATGGCTTCCAAGAGACCCAGTACTTC	CASSYGFQETQYF
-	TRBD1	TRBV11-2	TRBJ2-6	TGTGCCAGCACCCGGACAGGACTCTCTGGGGCCAACGTCCTGACTTTC	CASTRTGLSGANVLTF
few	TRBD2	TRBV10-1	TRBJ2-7	TGCGCCAGCAGTGGACTAGCGGGAGTGGACGAGCAGTACTTC	CASSGLAGVDEQYF
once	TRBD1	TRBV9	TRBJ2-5	TGTGCCAGCAGCGTTCAGGGGGCTCAGACCCAGTACTTC	CASSVQGAQTQYF
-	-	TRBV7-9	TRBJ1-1	TGTGCCAGCAGCTTAGCGCTCGCAGGAAACACTGAAGCTTTCTTT	CASSLALAGNTEAFF
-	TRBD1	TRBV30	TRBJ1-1	TGTGCCTGGAGTCCCTCACAGGGGAATACGTTCTTT	CAWSPSQGNTFF
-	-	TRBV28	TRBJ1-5	TGTGCCAGCAGACATGGACAGAGTAATCAGCCCCAGCATTTT	CASRHGQSNQPQHF
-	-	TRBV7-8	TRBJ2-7	TGTGCCAGCACCAGAGACACTAGAACGCCCCCGGGTGAGCAGTACTTC	CASTRDTRTPPGEQYF
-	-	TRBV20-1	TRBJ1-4	TGCAGTGCTCCTCAGAGGGAAAAACTGTTTTTT	CSAPQREKLFF
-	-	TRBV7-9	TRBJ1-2	TGTGCCAGCAGCTTAGGGACAGACTATGGCTACACCTTC	CASSLGTDYGYTF
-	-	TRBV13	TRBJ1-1	TGTGCCAGCAGCCGGGGGAGCACTGAAGCTTTCTTT	CASSRGSTEAFF
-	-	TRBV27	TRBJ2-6	TGTGCCAGCAGAGAATCTGGGACTTATGGGGCCAACGTCCTGACTTTC	CASRESGTYGANVLTF
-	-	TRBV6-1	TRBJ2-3	TGTGCCAGCTACAAAGGTGACTCATTACGTACGCAGTATTTT	CASYKGDSLRTQYF
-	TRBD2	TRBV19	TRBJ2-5	TGTGCCAGTAGTACGCCGGGACTAGAAGAGACCCAGTACTTC	CASSTPGLEETQYF
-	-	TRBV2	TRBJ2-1	TGTGCCAGCAGGAGGGGAGGCTCCTACAATGAGCAGTTCTTC	CASRRGGSYNEQFF
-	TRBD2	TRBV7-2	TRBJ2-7	TGTGCCAGCAGAGCCACACTAGCGGGGGGGGTACAAAGGACCTACGAGCAGTACTTC	CASRATLAGGVQRTYEQYF
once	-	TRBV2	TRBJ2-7	TGTGCCAGCAGTGAAATGGGGACAACCTACGAGCAGTACTTC	CASSEMGTTYEQYF
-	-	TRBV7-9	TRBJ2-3	TGTGCCAGCAGCCCACTTTCAAGCACAGATACGCAGTATTTT	CASSPLSSTDTQYF
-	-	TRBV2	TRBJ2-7	TGTGCCACAGAGGTTCACGAAAACTCCTACGAGCAGTACTTC	CATEVHENSYEQYF
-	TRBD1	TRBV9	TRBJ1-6	TGTGCCAGCAGCGCAGACAGGGGAAGTTCACCCCTCCACTTT	CASSADRGSSPLHF
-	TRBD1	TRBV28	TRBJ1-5	TGTGCCAGCAGCCTACAGGGGGCACACAATCAGCCCCAGCATTTT	CASSLQGAHNQPQHF
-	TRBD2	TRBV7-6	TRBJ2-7	TGTGCCAGCAGCTTAATCCCTAGCGGGAGCGCTACCCCCTACGAGCAGTACTTC	CASSLIPSGSATPYEQYF
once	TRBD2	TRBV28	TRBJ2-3	TGTGCCAGCAGTTTATGGGGCGGGACTAGTCGGTTTGCAGATACGCAGTATTTT	CASSLWGGTSRFADTQYF